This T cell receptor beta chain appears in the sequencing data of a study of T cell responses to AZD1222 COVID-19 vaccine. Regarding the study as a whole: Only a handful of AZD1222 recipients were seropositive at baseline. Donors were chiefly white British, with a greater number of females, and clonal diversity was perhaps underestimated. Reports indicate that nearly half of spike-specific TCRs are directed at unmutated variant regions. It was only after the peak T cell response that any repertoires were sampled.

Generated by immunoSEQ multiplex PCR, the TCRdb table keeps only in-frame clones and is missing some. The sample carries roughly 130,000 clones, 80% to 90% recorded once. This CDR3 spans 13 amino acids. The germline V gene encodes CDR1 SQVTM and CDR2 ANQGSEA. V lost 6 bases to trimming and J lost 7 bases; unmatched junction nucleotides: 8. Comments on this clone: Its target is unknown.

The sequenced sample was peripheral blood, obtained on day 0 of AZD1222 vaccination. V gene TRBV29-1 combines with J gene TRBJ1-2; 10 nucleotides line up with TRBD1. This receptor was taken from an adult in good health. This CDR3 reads CSVRGTGAFGYTF. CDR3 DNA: TGCAGCGTCCGAGGGACAGGGGCTTTTGGCTACACCTTC.